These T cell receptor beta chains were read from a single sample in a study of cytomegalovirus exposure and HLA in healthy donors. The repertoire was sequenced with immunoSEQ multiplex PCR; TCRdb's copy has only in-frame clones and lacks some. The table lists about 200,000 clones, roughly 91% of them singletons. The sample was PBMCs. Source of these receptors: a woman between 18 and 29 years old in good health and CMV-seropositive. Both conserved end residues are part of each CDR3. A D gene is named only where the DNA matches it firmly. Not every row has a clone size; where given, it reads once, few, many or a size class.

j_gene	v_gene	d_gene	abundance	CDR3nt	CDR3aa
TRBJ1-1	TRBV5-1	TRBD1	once	TGCGCCAGCAGCTTGGGAGGGGGCTGGGGCACTGAAGCTTTCTTT	CASSLGGGWGTEAFF
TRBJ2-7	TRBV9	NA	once	TGTGCCAGCAGCGACGGAGGGGTCGCCTACGAGCAGTACTTC	CASSDGGVAYEQYF
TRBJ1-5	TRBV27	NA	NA	TGTGCCAGCAGTTTATCCCCAGGGGCTCAGCCCCAGCATTTT	CASSLSPGAQPQHF
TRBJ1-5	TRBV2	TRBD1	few	TGTGCCAGCAGTGATGGGACAGTCAATCAGCCCCAGCATTTT	CASSDGTVNQPQHF
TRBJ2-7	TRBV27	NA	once	TGTGCCAGCAGGCGCCCCCGGGCGGGGAGCTCCTACGAGCAGTACTTC	CASRRPRAGSSYEQYF
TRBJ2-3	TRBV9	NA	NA	TGTGCCAGCAGTCCCGGACTCGTTCGCACAGATACGCAGTATTTT	CASSPGLVRTDTQYF
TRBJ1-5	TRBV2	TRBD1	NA	TGTGCCAGCGCCGCCTGGACAGGGGACAATCAGCCCCAGCATTTT	CASAAWTGDNQPQHF
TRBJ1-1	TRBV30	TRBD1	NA	TGTGCCTGGAGTAGACAGGGGAACACTGAAGCTTTCTTT	CAWSRQGNTEAFF
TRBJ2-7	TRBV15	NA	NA	TGTGCCACCACCCCAACAGGTTCCTCCTATTTCTACGAGCAGTACTTC	CATTPTGSSYFYEQYF
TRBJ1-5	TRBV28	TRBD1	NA	TGTGCCAGCAGTACAGGACAGGGTCGCAATCAGCCCCAGCATTTT	CASSTGQGRNQPQHF
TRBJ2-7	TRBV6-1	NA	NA	TGTGCCAGCCGGGTGGTAGTCGCGGACGAGCAGTACTTC	CASRVVVADEQYF
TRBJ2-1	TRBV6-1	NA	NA	TGTGCCAGCAGTCGCCGGGAATATGAGCAGTTCTTC	CASSRREYEQFF
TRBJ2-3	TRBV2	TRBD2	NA	TGTGCCAGCAGTGAGGGACTAGCCAGCACAGATACGCAGTATTTT	CASSEGLASTDTQYF
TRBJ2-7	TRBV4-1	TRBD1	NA	TGCGCCAGCACCGGGACAGGGTCCTACGAGCAGTACTTC	CASTGTGSYEQYF
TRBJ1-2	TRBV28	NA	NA	TGTGCCAGCAGTTCCCTCTTTACAAGTGACTATGGCTACACCTTC	CASSSLFTSDYGYTF
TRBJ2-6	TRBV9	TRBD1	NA	TGTGCCAGCTCCAACCGGGACAGGGTCACTGGGGCCAACGTCCTGACTTTC	CASSNRDRVTGANVLTF
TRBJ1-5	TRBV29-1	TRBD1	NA	TGCAGCGGAGGACAGGGCGGCAATCAGCCCCAGCATTTT	CSGGQGGNQPQHF
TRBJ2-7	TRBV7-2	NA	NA	TGTGCCAGCAGGGGTTCCGGGACACCGTCCTACGAGCAGTACTTC	CASRGSGTPSYEQYF
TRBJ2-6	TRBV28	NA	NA	TGTGCCAGCAGTCTCAGACTTACTGGGGCCAACGTCCTGACTTTC	CASSLRLTGANVLTF
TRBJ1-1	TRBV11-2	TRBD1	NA	TGTGCCAGCAGTTTGGGACAGTTCACTGAAGCTTTCTTT	CASSLGQFTEAFF
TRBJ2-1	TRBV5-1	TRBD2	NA	TGCGCCAGCAGCTCCTCCAGCGGGAGGGGTACTGAGCAGTTCTTC	CASSSSSGRGTEQFF
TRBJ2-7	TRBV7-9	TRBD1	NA	TGTGCCAGCAGCTCGGGACAGGGGGCCCCGGGCGAGCAGTACTTC	CASSSGQGAPGEQYF
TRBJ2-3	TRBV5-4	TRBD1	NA	TGTGCCAGCAGCTTGGAGGGGGCGACAGATACGCAGTATTTT	CASSLEGATDTQYF
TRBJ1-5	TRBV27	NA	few	TGTGCCAGCTCCTTCGGGGTCCTTGGGAAGCCCCAGCATTTT	CASSFGVLGKPQHF
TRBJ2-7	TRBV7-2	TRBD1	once	TGTGCCAGCAGCCAACAGCCAGGGGGCGAGCAGTACTTC	CASSQQPGGEQYF
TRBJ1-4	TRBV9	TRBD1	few	TGTGCCAGCAGCGCCTCCGGGACAGTAGGAAAACTGTTTTTT	CASSASGTVGKLFF
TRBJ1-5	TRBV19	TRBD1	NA	TGTGCCAGTAGTATAGGGGGGGCGACAGGGGCGATACCCCAGCATTTT	CASSIGGATGAIPQHF
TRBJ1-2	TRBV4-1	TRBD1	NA	TGCGCCAGCAGCCAAGATTGGGGACAGACGTATGGCTACACCTTC	CASSQDWGQTYGYTF
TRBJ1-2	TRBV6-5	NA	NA	TGTGCCAGCAGTTATCGGACAGAGAAACTCTATGGCTACACCTTC	CASSYRTEKLYGYTF
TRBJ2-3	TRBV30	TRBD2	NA	TGTGCCTGGAGCTTTCTAGCGGGAAGCACAGATACGCAGTATTTT	CAWSFLAGSTDTQYF
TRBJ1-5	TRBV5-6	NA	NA	TGTGCCAGCAGCTTGGATATTGAGGGGCCCCAGCATTTT	CASSLDIEGPQHF
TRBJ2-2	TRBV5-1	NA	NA	TGCGCCAGCTCTCCAGGGCAAAACACCGGGGAGCTGTTTTTT	CASSPGQNTGELFF
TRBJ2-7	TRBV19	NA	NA	TGTGCCAGTAGTATTAGACAGGCAAGCTCCTACGAGCAGTACTTC	CASSIRQASSYEQYF
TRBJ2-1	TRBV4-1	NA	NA	TGCGCCAGCAGCCAAGAGGGTTTGGGCAGGGGCGATGAGCAGTTCTTC	CASSQEGLGRGDEQFF
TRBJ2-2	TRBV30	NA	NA	TGTGCCTGGAGTGTACGGCTAGCAAACACCGGGGAGCTGTTTTTT	CAWSVRLANTGELFF
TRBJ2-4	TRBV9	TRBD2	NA	TGTGCCAGCAGCGGACTAGCGGGAGCTGCGGACATTCAGTACTTC	CASSGLAGAADIQYF
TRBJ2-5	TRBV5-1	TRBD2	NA	TGCGCCAGCAGCGCGACTAGCGGGAGCCCGGCAAAGGAGACCCAGTACTTC	CASSATSGSPAKETQYF
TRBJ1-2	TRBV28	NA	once	TGTGCCAGCAGCCCTGGGTTCTACAGAGGGCCTTCTTATGGCTACACCTTC	CASSPGFYRGPSYGYTF
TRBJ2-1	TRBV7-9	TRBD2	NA	TGTGCCAGTCGACTAGCGGTAAACAATGAGCAGTTCTTC	CASRLAVNNEQFF
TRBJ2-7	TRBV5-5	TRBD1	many	TGTGCCAGCAGCTTGGGGGACAGCGCCTACGAGCAGTACTTC	CASSLGDSAYEQYF
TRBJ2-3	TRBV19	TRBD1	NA	TGTGCCAGTAGTACCAGGACAGGGGGCACAGATACGCAGTATTTT	CASSTRTGGTDTQYF
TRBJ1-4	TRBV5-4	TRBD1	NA	TGTGCCAGCAGCCAGACAGGGGCCGGTGAAAAACTGTTTTTT	CASSQTGAGEKLFF
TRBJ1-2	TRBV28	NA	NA	TGTGCCAGCACCGCGGGGGGGAACTATGGCTACACCTTC	CASTAGGNYGYTF
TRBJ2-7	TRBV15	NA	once	TGTGCCACCAGCAGAGAAAGAAACATCTACGAGCAGTACTTC	CATSRERNIYEQYF
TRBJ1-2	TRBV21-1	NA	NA	TGTGCCAGCAGCAAAGAGAGAGGAAGGGAAGGGAGCTATGGCTACACCTTC	CASSKERGREGSYGYTF
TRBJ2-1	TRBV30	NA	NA	TGTGCCTGGAGTGTACATTCAGGGGAGCATTACAATGAGCAGTTCTTC	CAWSVHSGEHYNEQFF
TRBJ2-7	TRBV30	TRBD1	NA	TGTGCCTGGAGTATAACCGGGACAGGCTACGAGCAGTACTTC	CAWSITGTGYEQYF
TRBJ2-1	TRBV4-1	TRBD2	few	TGCGCCAGCAGCCAAGCCGGACTAGCACAGCAACGCTCCTACAATGAGCAGTTCTTC	CASSQAGLAQQRSYNEQFF
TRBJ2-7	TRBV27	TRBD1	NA	TGTGCCAGCAGCCACGGGACAGGGCGTTTCGAGCAGTACTTC	CASSHGTGRFEQYF